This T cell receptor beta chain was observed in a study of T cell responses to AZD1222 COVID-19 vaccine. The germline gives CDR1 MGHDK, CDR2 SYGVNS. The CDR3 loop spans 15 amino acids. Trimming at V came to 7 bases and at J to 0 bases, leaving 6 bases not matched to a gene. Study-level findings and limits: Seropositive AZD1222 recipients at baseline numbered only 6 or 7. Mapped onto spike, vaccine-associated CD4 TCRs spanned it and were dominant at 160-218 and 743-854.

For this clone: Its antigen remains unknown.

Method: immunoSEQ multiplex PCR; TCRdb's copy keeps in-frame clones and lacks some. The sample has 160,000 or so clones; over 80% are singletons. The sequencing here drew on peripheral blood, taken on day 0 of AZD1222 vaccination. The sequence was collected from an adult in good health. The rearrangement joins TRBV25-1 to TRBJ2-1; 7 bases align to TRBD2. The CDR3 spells CASKTGGSSYNEQFF. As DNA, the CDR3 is TGTGCCAGCAAAACCGGGGGGAGCTCCTACAATGAGCAGTTCTTC.